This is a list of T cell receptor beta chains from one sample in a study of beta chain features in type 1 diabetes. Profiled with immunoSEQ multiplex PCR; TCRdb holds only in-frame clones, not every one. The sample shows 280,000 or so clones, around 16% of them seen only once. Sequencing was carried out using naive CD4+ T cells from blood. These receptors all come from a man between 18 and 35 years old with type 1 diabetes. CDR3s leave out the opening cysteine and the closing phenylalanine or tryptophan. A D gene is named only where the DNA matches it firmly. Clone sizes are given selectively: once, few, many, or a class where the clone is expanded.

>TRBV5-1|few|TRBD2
VSSLSSGGNEQF
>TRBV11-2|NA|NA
ASSLGPGHSYEQY
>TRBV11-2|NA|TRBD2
ASSPYRLAGGTDTQY
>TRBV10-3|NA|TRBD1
AISRTGLNTEAF
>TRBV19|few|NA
ASSAQISPLIYEQF
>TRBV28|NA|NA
ASSLYREGQPQH
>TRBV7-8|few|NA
ASTPVGGTTVGEQY
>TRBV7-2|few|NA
ASSGATYEQY
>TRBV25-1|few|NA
ASSEGGSNEKLF
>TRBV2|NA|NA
ASSEAGMVF
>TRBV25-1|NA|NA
ASSEISGFLEKLF